Below, 26 T cell receptor beta chains from the same sample are listed, as sequenced in a study of neoadjuvant anti-PD-1 for oral cavity cancer. The assay was immunoSEQ multiplex PCR, and TCRdb's table has in-frame clones only and misses some. The data hold some 6,700 clones, with about two thirds observed a single time. The starting material was PBMCs, obtained before nivolumab (anti-PD-1) treatment. The receptors come from a person aged 40 to 85 with oral cavity squamous cell carcinoma.

CDR3 bases: TGTGCCAGCAGCGTAGCTGGGTATGACCAAGAGACCCAGTACTTC. Amino acid sequence: CASSVAGYDQETQYF. The V and J genes are TRBV9 and TRBJ2-5; unclear D gene. With 0 bases removed from V and 0 bases from J, the gap between germline ends came to 9 bases. Germline values: CDR1 SGDLS, CDR2 YYNGEE. The CDR3 totals 15 residues.

The chain has TRBV27 and TRBJ2-7, with D perhaps TRBD2 (7 bases). Germline CDR1 MNHEY, CDR2 SMNVEV (reference sequence). Trimming cost V 0 bases and J 2 bases, with 14 bases left between them. The CDR3 runs 16 residues. This chain's CDR3 is CASSLSARGPPYEQYF. The CDR3 bases are TGTGCCAGCAGTTTATCGGCGCGGGGGCCCCCCTACGAGCAGTACTTC.

This rearrangement joins TRBV5-8 to TRBJ2-2; TRBD1 matches at 9 bases. The CDR3 totals 16 residues. Looked up from germline, CDR1 is SGHTS and CDR2 is YDEGEE. V trimming: 3 bases; J trimming: 3 bases; junction bases outside the gene matches: 6. The CDR3 region has the DNA TGTGCCAGCAGCTCCGGGACAGGGTGGGACACCGGGGAGCTGTTTTTT. Amino acid sequence: CASSSGTGWDTGELFF.

The chain employs TRBV4-1 and TRBJ2-5; maybe TRBD1 (5 bases). The CDR3 has 16 amino acids. Germline lookup yields CDR1 MGHRA and CDR2 YSYEKL. Between the trimmed V and J ends, which lost 0 bases and 4 bases, there was a span of 15 bases. In DNA, the CDR3 is TGCGCCAGCAGCCAAGAATTCGTGCAGGGCCCAGAGACCCAGTACTTC. Translation gives CASSQEFVQGPETQYF.

This chain links TRBV10-2 with TRBJ2-2; TRBD2 matches 7 bases. J was trimmed by 9 bases and V by 5 bases; bases with no gene match: 9. CDR3 length: 14 amino acids. Per germline, CDR1 WSHSY and CDR2 SAAADI. The CDR3 spells CASSLTVGGRELFF. The CDR3 DNA is TGCGCCAGCAGTCTTACAGTGGGAGGGCGGGAGCTGTTTTTT.

V usage is TRBV6-1 and J usage is TRBJ1-2; tentative D call: TRBD1 (6 bases). Germline V CDR1 and CDR2: MNHNS, SASEGT. The V gene lost 1 base and the J gene lost 6 bases, with 12 bases spanning the gap. This CDR3 has 14 residues. CDR3 protein: CASSEGGQMNGYTF. The DNA for the CDR3 is TGTGCCAGCAGTGAAGGGGGGCAGATGAATGGCTACACCTTC.

This rearrangement joins TRBV7-8 to TRBJ1-4, with D tentatively TRBD1 (6 bases). The V gene's germline CDR1 is SGHVS and CDR2 FQNEAQ. The CDR3 is 14 amino acids. V lost 1 base and J lost 8, with 11 bases in between. CDR3 bases: TGTGCCAGCAGCTTAGGCGATCAGGGGGAAAAACTGTTTTTT. It translates to CASSLGDQGEKLFF.

The chain carries TRBV21-1 and TRBJ2-7; the D call of TRBD1 is as the table states it, not checked on the DNA. TRBV21-1 is deemed a pseudogene. The CDR3 has 16 residues. Here the CDR3 DNA reads TGTGCCAGCAGCGACCGACAGGATTCGTTTTCCTACGAGCAGTACTTC. Translation: CASSDRQDSFSYEQYF.

The CDR3 DNA reads as TGTGCCAGCAGCCAAGAGGGGGGCAGGGTTGAAAAACTGTTTTTT. Amino acids: CASSQEGGRVEKLFF. This chain connects TRBV4-2 to TRBJ1-4; TRBD1 might be the D (6 bases). The germline gives CDR1 LGHNA, CDR2 YNFKEQ. The CDR3 totals 15 residues. Trimming took off 0 bases at V and 7 bases at J, with 12 bases between the two ends.

The chain employs TRBV6-6 and TRBJ1-5, with a possible D match to TRBD1 (5 bases). The CDR3 covers 14 residues. Germline-derived CDR1 and CDR2 are MNHNY and SVGAGI (reference sequence). V was cut by 8 bases and J by 2 bases, with 13 bases left in between. DNA of the CDR3: TGTGCCAGCGGCACGCAGGGTGGCAATCAGCCCCAGCATTTT. It is translated as CASGTQGGNQPQHF.

The chain is built from TRBV2 and TRBJ2-1; 7 nucleotides match TRBD2. Germline trimming cut 7 bases from V and 3 bases from J; bases unmatched to any gene: 3. From germline, CDR1 is SNHLY and CDR2 FYNNEI. The CDR3 length is 13 residues. The CDR3 region has the DNA TGTGCCAGCAAGGCTAGCGGCTACAATGAGCAGTTCTTC. The encoded protein is CASKASGYNEQFF.

The V call is TRBV5-4, the J call TRBJ2-5; D ambiguous. V was cut by 0 bases and J by 3 bases, with 6 bases left in between. The CDR3 sequence is 13 residues long. Germline V lookup: CDR1 SGHNT, CDR2 YYREEE (reference sequence). The CDR3 bases are TGTGCCAGCAGCTTGGTGCCGAAAGAGACCCAGTACTTC. Translated, it gives CASSLVPKETQYF. Drawing the rest from reference TRBV5-4 and TRBJ2-5, the complete variable domain is ETGVTQSPTHLIKTRGQQVTLRCSSQSGHNTVSWYQQALGQGPQFIFQYYREEENGRGNFPPRFSGLQFPNYSSELNVNALELDDSALYLCASSLVPKETQYFGPGTRLLVL.

The gene calls are TRBV4-3 and TRBJ1-5; D is unclear. CDR3 length: 16 amino acids. Germline values: CDR1 LGHNA, CDR2 YSLEER. The germline V and J ends were trimmed by 0 bases and 0 bases, with 9 bases remaining between them. DNA of the CDR3: TGCGCCAGCAGCCAAGATAGAGATTATAGCAATCAGCCCCAGCATTTT. Protein: CASSQDRDYSNQPQHF.

The CDR3 bases are TGTGCCAGTAGCGCTAATGAAAAACTGTTTTTT. Translating it yields CASSANEKLFF. The rearrangement links TRBV19 to TRBJ1-4; D is uncertain. Germline-derived CDR1 and CDR2 are LNHDA and SQIVND (reference sequence). This CDR3 spans 11 amino acids. With 6 bases removed from V and 3 bases from J, the gap between germline ends came to 2 bases.

This clone was seen more than once but under ten times. V usage is TRBV5-1 and J usage is TRBJ2-2; D is uncertain. The V end was cut by 6 bases, the J end by 0 bases, with 15 bases between. Germline CDR1 and CDR2: SGHRS and YFSETQ. This CDR3 comprises 16 residues. CDR3: CASTPIASANTGELFF. The DNA for the CDR3 is TGCGCCAGCACCCCGATAGCCTCCGCGAACACCGGGGAGCTGTTTTTT.

J is TRBJ1-5 and V is TRBV11-2; no definite D call. The CDR3 totals 14 residues. Trimming took off 5 bases at V and 0 bases at J, with 8 bases between the two ends. The V gene's germline CDR1 is SGHAT and CDR2 FQNNGV. The CDR3 spells CASSKDGSNQPQHF. CDR3 sequence (DNA): TGTGCCAGCAGCAAAGACGGTAGCAATCAGCCCCAGCATTTT.

The chain employs TRBV9 and TRBJ2-5, with 9 positions matching TRBD2. The CDR3 length is 16 residues. From germline, CDR1 is SGDLS and CDR2 YYNGEE. Trimming at V came to 0 bases and at J to 5 bases, leaving 8 bases not matched to a gene. The CDR3 DNA is TGTGCCAGCAGCGTAGAGGCTAGCGGGGTCGGGGAGACCCAGTACTTC. Its translation: CASSVEASGVGETQYF. Full variable domain (rest looked up from reference TRBV9 and TRBJ2-5): DSGVTQTPKHLITATGQRVTLRCSPRSGDLSVYWYQQSLDQGLQFLIQYYNGEERAKGNILERFSAQQFPDLHSELNLSSLELGDSALYFCASSVEASGVGETQYFGPGTRLLVL.

The genes are TRBV2 and TRBJ2-2; possibly TRBD1 for D (5 bases). Trimming removed 5 bases at V and 5 bases at J, with 9 bases between. Looked up from germline, CDR1 is SNHLY and CDR2 is FYNNEI. This CDR3 region has 13 residues. This chain's CDR3 is CASSLQDTGELFF. The CDR3 DNA follows: TGTGCCAGCAGTCTACAGGATACCGGGGAGCTGTTTTTT.

V and J are TRBV27 and TRBJ1-6; TRBD1 might be the D (5 bases). The CDR3 is 19 amino acids. Trimming left V 1 base short and J 9 bases short, with 25 bases between. Germline V CDR1 and CDR2: MNHEY, SMNVEV (reference sequence). CDR3 in DNA: TGTGCCAGCAGTTTATTTCAAACAGGCGGGGGGAAGAGGAGTTCACCCCTCCACTTT. Its protein product is CASSLFQTGGGKRSSPLHF.

This chain joins TRBV4-3 and TRBJ2-2, with D unclear. The CDR3 spans 13 residues. Trimming pared 1 base from V and 5 bases from J, leaving 5 bases between. Germline CDR1 reads LGHNA; CDR2 reads YSLEER. The CDR3 reads CASSQVLTGELFF. The CDR3 nucleotides read TGCGCCAGCAGCCAAGTACTTACCGGGGAGCTGTTTTTT.

This chain connects TRBV25-1 to TRBJ1-4, with D hard to call. Germline V gene data show CDR1 as MGHDK and CDR2 as SYGVNS. This CDR3 is built from 15 residues. V shed 1 base and J shed 1 base, with 7 bases lying between them. The CDR3 here is CASSESAGTNEKLFF. CDR3 coding DNA: TGTGCCAGCAGTGAATCAGCAGGAACTAATGAAAAACTGTTTTTT.

The gene calls are TRBV7-2 and TRBJ2-7; D unresolved. Germline CDR1 SGHTA, CDR2 FQGNSA. Trimming shortened V by 4 bases and J by 4 bases, and 8 bases separated the two germline ends. This CDR3 has 12 residues. The CDR3 DNA reads TGTGCCAGCAGCTCGGTGACTTACGAGCAGTACTTC. Translation: CASSSVTYEQYF.

This chain uses TRBV5-6 with TRBJ2-7; D is perhaps TRBD1 (7 bases). The V gene's germline CDR1 is SGHDT and CDR2 YYEEEE. The V gene lost 0 bases and the J gene lost 7 bases, with 20 bases spanning the gap. CDR3 length: 16 residues. The CDR3 DNA is TGTGCCAGCAGCTTGGTCTCAGGGGGAGGCGTGGGAGAGCAGTACTTC. Its translation is CASSLVSGGGVGEQYF.

The chain links TRBV2 to TRBJ1-1, with D unclear. Trimming shortened V by 7 bases and J by 3 bases, and 12 bases separated the two germline ends. There are 13 residues in the CDR3. Germline lookup yields CDR1 SNHLY and CDR2 FYNNEI. CDR3 residues: CASISDKDTEAFF. The CDR3 nucleotides read TGTGCCAGCATTAGCGACAAGGACACTGAAGCTTTCTTT.

The chain has TRBV28 and TRBJ2-7, with TRBD1 matching over 7 bases. V lost 6 bases, J lost 0 bases, and 5 bases stayed unmatched. This CDR3 has 14 residues. Germline V lookup: CDR1 MDHEN, CDR2 SYDVKM. The CDR3 region has the DNA TGTGCCAGCAGACGACAGGGTGACTCCTACGAGCAGTACTTC. This codes for CASRRQGDSYEQYF. Based on the CDR3 plus reference TRBV28 and TRBJ2-7, the full variable domain is DVKVTQSSRYLVKRTGEKVFLECVQDMDHENMFWYRQDPGLGLRLIYFSYDVKMKEKGDIPEGYSVSREKKERFSLILESASTNQTSMYLCASRRQGDSYEQYFGPGTRLTVT.

V usage is TRBV7-2 and J usage is TRBJ2-3; TRBD2 matches 8 bases. Trimming removed 5 bases from V and 6 bases from J; junction bases left unmatched: 10. Per germline, CDR1 SGHTA and CDR2 FQGNSA. CDR3 length equals 15 residues. CDR3 sequence: CASSPVLAGSDTQYF. The CDR3 nucleotides are TGTGCCAGCAGCCCTGTGTTAGCGGGGAGTGATACGCAGTATTTT.